Each of the 20 T cell receptor beta chains below was sequenced from the same sample in a study of blood T cells in healthy people across ages. With a J-beta primer mix and a sample-barcoded 5' primer, a second PCR ran about 7 to 12 cycles. Each CDR3 protein is one row after TCRdb ran MiXCR on the 5' RACE reads. The top ten hold roughly 17% of the sample, which has around 900,000 distinct CDR3 sequences, more than 25% seen once. The sample comprised blood. The receptors shown here come from a woman at least 80 years old in good health.

This chain's CDR3 is CASSSESTNEKLFF. DNA of the CDR3: TGTGCCAGTAGTTCCGAGTCAACTAATGAAAAACTGTTTTTT. The chain employs TRBV19 and TRBJ1-4; unclear D gene. The CDR3 runs to 14 residues. Deletions cut 5 bases from V and 0 bases from J, with 7 bases between. Per the germline V gene, CDR1 is LNHDA and CDR2 is SQIVND (reference sequence). Combining the CDR3 with reference TRBV19 and TRBJ1-4 gives the whole variable domain DGGITQSPKYLFRKEGQNVTLSCEQNLNHDAMYWYRQDPGQGLRLIYYSQIVNDFQKGDIAEGYSVSREKKESFPLTVTSAQKNPTAFYLCASSSESTNEKLFFGSGTQLSVL.

This clonotype was picked up many times. A read error is possible here, since a much larger clone lies one base away. The chain employs TRBV29-1 and TRBJ1-2; D is perhaps TRBD1 (5 bases). The germline CDR1 and CDR2 sequences are SQVTM and ANQGSEA. The CDR3 has 12 residues. Trimming took off 4 bases at V and 4 bases at J, with 10 bases between the two ends. CDR3 DNA sequence: TGCAGCGTTGGGGAGGGGTGCTATGGCTACACCTTC. Its protein product is CSVGEGCYGYTF.

Comment on this clonotype: This clone may be a read error of a much larger clone one base away. The chain is built from TRBV7-2 and TRBJ2-7, with 7 bases aligning to TRBD2. The CDR3 covers 16 residues. Losses at the gene ends were 5 bases for V and 7 bases for J; bases not matched to a gene: 17. Germline loops: CDR1 SGHTA, CDR2 FQGNSA. CDR3 DNA sequence: TGTGCCAGCAGCCTCGGGTGGGGGGGAAGTTACAATGAGCAGTACTTC. Its translation is CASSLGWGGSYNEQYF.

This clonotype was recorded many times. The chain recombines TRBV7-2 with TRBJ2-3; D gene uncertain. With 6 bases removed from V and 0 bases from J, the gap between germline ends came to 13 bases. The germline V gene has CDR1 SGHTA and CDR2 FQGNSA. This CDR3 region has 15 residues. CDR3 amino acids: CASRKSRASTDTQYF. The CDR3 region has the DNA TGTGCCAGCAGGAAGAGTAGGGCTAGCACAGATACGCAGTATTTT.

This clonotype was counted at least ten times. The chain couples TRBV7-2 to TRBJ2-6; a weak D match, TRBD1 (6 bases). V lost 2 bases, J lost 1 base, and 18 bases lay in between. This CDR3 has 19 residues. Germline CDR1 SGHTA, CDR2 FQGNSA. The chain's CDR3 is CASSLKAARGVSGANVLTF. DNA of the CDR3: TGTGCCAGCAGCTTAAAGGCGGCCAGGGGCGTTTCTGGGGCCAACGTCCTGACTTTC. The entire variable domain, with the rest obtained from reference TRBV7-2 and TRBJ2-6, is as follows: GAGVSQSPSNKVTEKGKDVELRCDPISGHTALYWYRQSLGQGLEFLIYFQGNSAPDKSGLPSDRFSAERTGGSVSTLTIQRTQQEDSAVYLCASSLKAARGVSGANVLTFGAGSRLTVL.

The CDR3 spells CSARDGSYNSPLHF. The CDR3 DNA reads TGCAGTGCCAGGGACGGCTCCTATAATTCACCCCTCCACTTT. This chain uses TRBV20-1 with TRBJ1-6; D is possibly TRBD1 (5 bases). This CDR3 is 14 amino acids long. CDR1 DFQATT and CDR2 SNEGSKA come from the germline V gene (reference sequence). V gave up 6 bases and J gave up 0 bases, with 9 bases separating them.

There are many counts of this clonotype. This rearrangement joins TRBV5-5 to TRBJ2-5; D is possibly TRBD2 (7 bases). The CDR3 is made up of 16 amino acids. CDR1 is SGHKS and CDR2 is YYEKEE in the germline V gene (reference sequence). V gave up 6 bases and J gave up 5 bases, with 23 bases separating them. CDR3 sequence (DNA): TGTGCCAGCACCACGAGGGGGGGGGCCGTGGGTGAGACCCAGTACTTC. It translates to CASTTRGGAVGETQYF. Full variable domain (missing parts from reference TRBV5-5 and TRBJ2-5): DAGVTQSPTHLIKTRGQQVTLRCSPISGHKSVSWYQQVLGQGPQFIFQYYEKEERGRGNFPDRFSARQFPNYSSELNVNALLLGDSALYLCASTTRGGAVGETQYFGPGTRLLVL.

This clonotype has at least ten counts. The chain recombines TRBV5-8 with TRBJ2-5; a weak D match, TRBD1 (7 bases). V gave up 5 bases and J gave up 6 bases, with 17 bases separating them. CDR3 length: 14 amino acids. Germline CDR1 is SGHTS and CDR2 is YDEGEE. Written as DNA, the CDR3 is TGTGCCAGCAGTCGCGGGACAGCCCTGAAGACCCAGTACTTC. It translates to CASSRGTALKTQYF.

Regarding this clonotype: This clone may be a read error of a much larger clone one base away. V is TRBV7-2 and J is TRBJ2-5, with D possibly TRBD2 on 5 matching bases. The CDR3 runs to 16 residues. Deletions cut 5 bases from V and 3 bases from J, with 19 bases between. Germline V gene lookup returns CDR1 SGHTA and CDR2 FQGNSA. The CDR3 reads CASSPNWNGDKETQYF. The CDR3 nucleotides are TGTGCCAGCAGCCCCAATTGGAACGGGGATAAAGAGACCCAGTACTTC.

This clonotype was picked up a small number of times. The rearrangement links TRBV14 to TRBJ1-1; 8 nucleotides line up with TRBD1. After removal of 6 bases from V and 3 bases from J, the junction contained 3 bases not matched to a gene. The CDR3 runs 13 residues. The germline CDR1 and CDR2 sequences are SGHDN and FVKESK. The CDR3: CASRQTGDTEAFF. The CDR3 DNA is TGTGCCAGCAGGCAGACAGGGGACACTGAAGCTTTCTTT. The whole variable domain, remainder taken from reference TRBV14 and TRBJ1-1, is EAGVTQFPSHSVIEKGQTVTLRCDPISGHDNLYWYRRVMGKEIKFLLHFVKESKQDESGMPNNRFLAERTGGTYSTLKVQPAELEDSGVYFCASRQTGDTEAFFGQGTRLTVV.

This clonotype came up many times. The CDR3 DNA is TGCAGTGCTAAAGGCGGGGGGGCCGCGGGTGAGCAGTTCTTC. It specifies CSAKGGGAAGEQFF. The chain couples TRBV20-1 to TRBJ2-1; the match to TRBD2 covers 9 bases. The CDR3 has 14 residues. CDR1 is DFQATT, CDR2 SNEGSKA, per germline (reference sequence). Trimming at V came to 4 bases and at J to 9 bases, leaving 10 bases not matched to a gene.

Ten or more counts support this clonotype. V and J are TRBV10-2 and TRBJ2-7, with D possibly being TRBD1 (6 bases). V was pared by 0 bases and J by 7 bases, with 16 bases between. Germline V CDR1 and CDR2: WSHSY, SAAADI. This CDR3 is built from 15 residues. CDR3 loop: CASSESAGSQGEQYF. For the CDR3, the DNA is TGCGCCAGCAGTGAGTCTGCAGGTTCCCAGGGGGAGCAGTACTTC.

This clonotype was counted a few times. V is TRBV28 and J is TRBJ2-4; D remains unclear. V lost 3 bases and J lost 0, with 12 bases in between. The CDR3 sequence is 16 residues long. Germline CDR1 and CDR2: MDHEN and SYDVKM. This chain's CDR3 is CASSFGSTLAKNIQYF. The CDR3 DNA follows: TGTGCCAGCAGTTTTGGGTCGACTTTAGCCAAAAACATTCAGTACTTC.

This clonotype was recorded a few times. The chain carries TRBV3-1 and TRBJ2-5; the match to TRBD2 covers 8 bases. This CDR3 has 15 residues. Trimming at V came to 2 bases and at J to 5 bases, leaving 7 bases not matched to a gene. The germline CDR1 and CDR2 sequences are LGHDT and YNNKEL (reference sequence). The CDR3 is CASSQPTGLGETQYF. In DNA form, the CDR3 reads TGTGCCAGCAGCCAACCGACGGGACTAGGGGAGACCCAGTACTTC.

V gene TRBV2 combines with J gene TRBJ2-1; tentatively, D is TRBD1 (5 bases). V lost 7 bases and J 4 bases, leaving 17 bases between the germline ends. Germline CDR1 and CDR2: SNHLY and FYNNEI. This CDR3 has 15 residues. The CDR3, as DNA: TGTGCCAGCAAGAAGGGCAAGGGGCGATACAATGAGCAGTTCTTC. Encoded protein: CASKKGKGRYNEQFF.

The chain joins TRBV9 to TRBJ1-2; the match to TRBD1 covers 11 bases. Losses at the gene ends were 0 bases for V and 13 bases for J; bases not matched to a gene: 8. Germline-derived CDR1 and CDR2 are SGDLS and YYNGEE. The CDR3 is made up of 14 amino acids. The CDR3 is CASSVVGTGGEFTF. As DNA, the CDR3 is TGTGCCAGCAGCGTAGTTGGGACAGGGGGAGAGTTCACCTTC.

In its sample, this clonotype was seen many times. This rearrangement joins TRBV5-6 to TRBJ2-7, with 8 bases matching TRBD1. The length of the CDR3 is 15 residues. J lost 2 bases, V lost 1 base, and 5 bases had no gene match. Germline V gene sequence: CDR1 SGHDT, CDR2 YYEEEE. Here the CDR3 DNA reads TGTGCCAGCAGCTTGAGACAGGGGTTCACCTACGAGCAGTACTTC. Its protein product is CASSLRQGFTYEQYF.

This clonotype turned up a few times. This chain links TRBV6-5 with TRBJ2-2; no reliable D call. This CDR3 contains 13 residues. V lost 0 bases and J lost 14, with 13 bases in between. Germline V lookup: CDR1 MNHEY, CDR2 SVGAGI. For the CDR3, the DNA is TGTGCCAGCAGTTACTCCCCACAGCGAGAACTGTTTTTT. This gives the protein CASSYSPQRELFF.

The V and J genes are TRBV7-9 and TRBJ1-2; 10 positions match TRBD1. Germline V gene sequence: CDR1 SEHNR, CDR2 FQNEAQ (reference sequence). The CDR3 runs to 16 residues. V dropped 1 base and J dropped 6; count of bases not matched to a gene: 8. CDR3 nucleotides: TGTGCCAGCAGCTTAGTTTTCGAGACAGGGGGCCATGGCTACACCTTC. This codes for CASSLVFETGGHGYTF.

In this sample, this clonotype turned up many times. The chain joins TRBV12-3 or TRBV12-4 to TRBJ2-3; D gene uncertain. There are 13 residues in the CDR3. V was shortened by 6 bases and J by 0 bases, with 7 bases between the two germline ends. CDR3 region: CASRESSTDTQYF. The CDR3, as DNA: TGTGCCAGCAGGGAGAGTAGCACAGATACGCAGTATTTT.